The T cell receptor (beta chain) under discussion was sequenced for a study of blood T cell repertoires in COVID-19. The CDR3 runs to 14 residues. J gave up 4 bases and V 4 bases, and 6 bases lay outside the gene matches. Germline CDR1 is SGHVS and CDR2 is FQNEAQ. Repertoires were generated with immunoSEQ multiplex PCR, while TCRdb's copy carries only in-frame clones and drops some. The data show a few hundred thousand clones, 88% seen once. V gene TRBV7-8 combines with J gene TRBJ1-2; TRBD1 aligns across 7 bases. Input material: peripheral blood. The receptor was derived from a man in his sixties who had recovered from COVID-19. CDR3 residues: CASSSGQDLYGYTF. The CDR3 DNA follows: TGTGCCAGCAGCTCTGGACAGGACCTCTATGGCTACACCTTC.